This TCR beta chain was identified in a study of blood T cell repertoires in COVID-19. Overall study context: Sites across the United States, Italy and Spain contributed samples from acute and convalescent COVID-19. From T cells, B-cell-depleted T cells, or PBMCs came the material, which was cDNA or gDNA.

Ages ranged from roughly 18 to 95 years, with residence in fewer than 25 US areas. How the authors handled the data: Reference gene primer amplification gave nucleated cell count estimates. Libraries were prepared by immunoSEQ multiplex PCR; TCRdb keeps only in-frame clonotypes and omits some of them. V, J and clone size reflect that table, while D and trimming were determined from the DNA. The table records approximately 380,000 clones, 80% to 95% of them present only once. The germline V gene has CDR1 LNHDA and CDR2 SQIVND (reference sequence). The CDR3 is made up of 16 amino acids. The V segment lost 3 bases and the J segment 4 bases; nucleotides outside the gene matches: 9.

The sequence was obtained from a woman aged 35 to 49 who had been exposed to COVID-19. The chain combines TRBV19 with TRBJ2-3, with TRBD2 matching 8 bases. Sequencing used PBMCs or T cells enriched from blood (not recorded which). CDR3 sequence: CASSIRSGGGADTQYF. In DNA, the CDR3 is TGTGCCAGTAGTATTAGATCGGGAGGGGGTGCAGATACGCAGTATTTT.